This TCR beta chain was sequenced in a study of blood T cell repertoires in COVID-19. At the level of the study: PBMCs, B-cell-depleted T cells, or T cells provided the cDNA or gDNA that made up the material.

This clone appeared a few times. Data came from immunoSEQ multiplex PCR; TCRdb stores just in-frame clones and leaves some out. The data show 150,000 or so clones, around 89% seen once. This sequence was found in a man between 60 and 70 years old with active or convalescent COVID-19. Sequencing was performed on peripheral blood.

This CDR3 reads CAISGGQGNEKLFF. As DNA, the CDR3 is TGTGCCATCAGTGGAGGACAGGGTAATGAAAAACTGTTTTTT. The chain recombines TRBV10-3 with TRBJ1-4; 8 bases are shared with TRBD1. The germline V gene encodes CDR1 ENHRY and CDR2 SYGVKD. CDR3 length: 14 residues. J was trimmed by 4 bases and V by 4 bases; bases with no gene match: 2.